One and the same sample provided the 24 T cell receptor beta chains below, sequenced in a study of naive and memory T cell subsets. The beta constant-region primer was an equimolar mix of two oligonucleotides covering TRBC1 and TRBC2. Ligated cDNA was amplified by four rounds of PCR with nested alpha and beta constant-region primers and SP2. A single record per CDR3 protein comes from TCRdb applying MiXCR to the UMI-ligation and nested PCR reads. The sample carries 120,000 or so distinct CDR3 sequences, roughly 32% recorded once. Sequencing input: central memory CD4+ T cells from blood. Receptors originate from a human donor in good health.

This clonotype came up a few times. The rearrangement joins TRBV5-1 to TRBJ2-4; 9 nucleotides agree with TRBD1. This CDR3 is built from 15 residues. Per germline, CDR1 SGHRS and CDR2 YFSETQ. After removal of 0 bases from V and 9 bases from J, the junction contained 7 bases not matched to a gene. Written as DNA, the CDR3 is TGCGCCAGCAGCTTGGGGACAGGGGAATCGGGCATTCAGTACTTC. Translated: CASSLGTGESGIQYF. The full variable domain, with the rest looked up from reference TRBV5-1 and TRBJ2-4, is KAGVTQTPRYLIKTRGQQVTLSCSPISGHRSVSWYQQTPGQGLQFLFEYFSETQRNKGNFPGRFSGRQFSNSRSEMNVSTLELGDSALYLCASSLGTGESGIQYFGAGTRLSVL.

The genes are TRBV19 and TRBJ1-5; D call uncertain. The V end was cut by 3 bases, the J end by 3 bases, with 3 bases between. Germline lookup yields CDR1 LNHDA and CDR2 SQIVND (reference sequence). The CDR3 is 12 residues long. DNA for the CDR3: TGTGCCAGTAGTATCTCCAATCAGCCCCAGCATTTT. Amino acid sequence: CASSISNQPQHF.

The V and J genes are TRBV18 and TRBJ1-6; D gene uncertain. V was clipped by 6 bases and J by 7 bases, with 16 bases between them. Germline CDR1 KGHSH, CDR2 LQKENI. This CDR3 contains 15 residues. CDR3 in amino acids: CASSYTAEGNSPLHF. CDR3 DNA sequence: TGTGCCAGCTCCTACACGGCGGAGGGCAATTCACCCCTCCACTTT.

This clonotype was detected only a few times. The J gene is TRBJ2-5, the V gene TRBV30, with 12 bases identical to TRBD2. The germline V gene encodes CDR1 GTSNPN and CDR2 SVGIG (reference sequence). The CDR3 has 16 amino acids. V lost 0 bases, J lost 4 bases, and 6 bases stayed unmatched. The CDR3: CAWSVIGTSGRETQYF. CDR3 coding DNA: TGTGCCTGGAGTGTAATCGGGACTAGCGGGCGAGAGACCCAGTACTTC.

This rearrangement joins TRBV6-5 to TRBJ1-4, with 7 nucleotides matching TRBD1. V lost 4 bases to trimming and J lost 6 bases; unmatched junction nucleotides: 2. The CDR3 length is 13 residues. CDR1 is MNHEY, CDR2 SVGAGI, per germline. CDR3 nucleotides: TGTGCCAGCAGTTGGGGGACAGATGAAAAACTGTTTTTT. Its translation: CASSWGTDEKLFF.

This clonotype was seen a handful of times. The chain links TRBV5-1 to TRBJ2-7; the D call may be TRBD1 or TRBD2 (6 bases each). V shed 2 bases and J shed 3 bases, with 15 bases lying between them. Germline V lookup: CDR1 SGHRS, CDR2 YFSETQ. CDR3 length equals 15 residues. The CDR3 region is CASSFKGGTSYEQYF. CDR3 coding DNA: TGCGCCAGCAGCTTCAAGGGGGGAACGAGCTACGAGCAGTACTTC.

The V gene is TRBV5-1, the J gene TRBJ2-3; 14 bases map to TRBD2. The CDR3 has 18 amino acids. The V gene end was trimmed by 2 bases and the J gene end by 3 bases; junction bases not matched to a gene: 8. From germline, CDR1 is SGHRS and CDR2 YFSETQ. DNA for the CDR3: TGCGCCAGCAGCTTTCATAAGAGGACTAGCGGGAGGACAGATACGCAGTATTTT. Amino acids: CASSFHKRTSGRTDTQYF.

The chain joins TRBV4-1 to TRBJ1-3; D uncertain. Germline V gene sequence: CDR1 MGHRA, CDR2 YSYEKL. The CDR3 contains 13 residues. Trimming removed 0 bases from V and 3 bases from J, with 3 bases in between. The CDR3 DNA is TGCGCCAGCAGCCAAGACAATGGAAACACCATATATTTT. Translation gives CASSQDNGNTIYF.

Only a few counts were recorded for this clonotype. The chain uses TRBV10-3 and TRBJ2-3, with TRBD2 matching 12 bases. This CDR3 is built from 19 residues. Per the germline V gene, CDR1 is ENHRY and CDR2 is SYGVKD. V was clipped by 2 bases and J by 0 bases; unmatched bases: 9. CDR3 nucleotide sequence: TGTGCCATCAGTGAGGGGGGACACGGGACTAGCGGGAGCACAGATACGCAGTATTTT. Protein product: CAISEGGHGTSGSTDTQYF.

The genes are TRBV3-1 and TRBJ2-1; D is possibly TRBD2 (5 bases). The CDR3 extends over 17 amino acids. Germline V gene lookup returns CDR1 LGHDT and CDR2 YNNKEL (reference sequence). Trimming left V 4 bases short and J 3 bases short, with 19 bases between. The CDR3 coding sequence is TGTGCCAGCAGCCCCCCGTTGGGGAGATCAAGCTACAATGAGCAGTTCTTC. Translating gives CASSPPLGRSSYNEQFF.

The V and J genes are TRBV20-1 and TRBJ1-4; D is unclear. The germline gives CDR1 DFQATT, CDR2 SNEGSKA (reference sequence). Deletions cut 3 bases from V and 8 bases from J, with 16 bases between. The CDR3 contains 14 residues. This chain's CDR3 is CSASQNRKYEKLFF. The CDR3 region has the DNA TGCAGTGCTAGCCAAAACCGGAAGTACGAAAAACTGTTTTTT.

This clonotype was detected ten times or more. The rearrangement uses TRBV20-1 and TRBJ1-4; D gene uncertain. V was pared by 2 bases and J by 6 bases, with 19 bases between. The CDR3 sequence is 16 residues long. Germline V gives CDR1 DFQATT, CDR2 SNEGSKA (reference sequence). As DNA, the CDR3 is TGCAGTGCTAGACCGAAAAAGGGTTTACGGGATGAAAAACTGTTTTTT. Its protein product is CSARPKKGLRDEKLFF.

The sample holds a few counts of this clonotype. This rearrangement joins TRBV20-1 to TRBJ2-3; D is possibly TRBD1 or TRBD2 (5 bases each). Germline V CDR1 and CDR2: DFQATT, SNEGSKA (reference sequence). This CDR3 spans 14 amino acids. Trimming cost V 6 bases and J 3 bases, with 16 bases left between them. The CDR3 loop reads CSARRGTSTDTQYF. The CDR3 DNA is TGCAGTGCAAGAAGAGGGACCTCAACAGATACGCAGTATTTT.

Note on this clonotype: One base away lies a much larger clone, so this may be a sequencing read error. The V call is TRBV11-2, the J call TRBJ2-7, with D perhaps matching TRBD2 (6 bases). This CDR3 spans 14 amino acids. Germline CDR1 SGHAT, CDR2 FQNNGV. With 1 base removed from V and 3 bases from J, the gap between germline ends came to 10 bases. The CDR3 region is CASSLGDSCYEQYF. The CDR3, as DNA: TGTGCCAGCAGCTTAGGGGACTCATGCTACGAGCAGTACTTC.

This chain joins TRBV7-9 and TRBJ1-6; possibly TRBD1 for D (5 bases). With 0 bases removed from V and 7 bases from J, the gap between germline ends came to 10 bases. Germline-derived CDR1 and CDR2 are SEHNR and FQNEAQ (reference sequence). The CDR3 sequence is 15 residues long. CDR3 DNA: TGTGCCAGCAGCTTAGCAACAGGATACAATTCACCCCTCCACTTT. Its translation is CASSLATGYNSPLHF.

The CDR3 sequence: CSTGTGVETQYF. The CDR3 nucleotides read TGCAGCACCGGGACAGGGGTTGAGACCCAGTACTTC. The rearrangement joins TRBV29-1 to TRBJ2-5; TRBD1 matches 10 bases. The V segment lost 8 bases and the J segment 5 bases; nucleotides outside the gene matches: 5. The CDR3 is 12 residues long. Germline V gene data show CDR1 as SQVTM and CDR2 as ANQGSEA.

This clonotype was picked up a small number of times. The V gene is TRBV7-8, the J gene TRBJ2-7; 8 nucleotides agree with TRBD2. V trimming: 4 bases; J trimming: 2 bases; junction bases outside the gene matches: 7. Germline assignment: CDR1 SGHVS and CDR2 FQNEAQ. This CDR3 contains 15 residues. The CDR3: CASSSKRGPTYEQYF. CDR3 sequence (DNA): TGTGCCAGCAGCTCCAAGCGGGGGCCCACCTACGAGCAGTACTTC.

The J gene is TRBJ2-5, the V gene TRBV28, with a weak D call TRBD1 (5 bases). V lost 7 bases, J lost 7 bases, and 22 bases lay in between. Germline V gene data show CDR1 as MDHEN and CDR2 as SYDVKM. The CDR3 extends over 15 amino acids. CDR3 region: CASILRGTRLRTQYF. The CDR3 bases are TGTGCCAGCATCCTTAGGGGTACGCGGTTGCGGACCCAGTACTTC.

The J gene is TRBJ2-7, the V gene TRBV27; possible D gene TRBD2, 5 bases. Trimming cost V 3 bases and J 6 bases, with 24 bases left between them. CDR1 is MNHEY, CDR2 SMNVEV, per germline (reference sequence). The CDR3 length is 17 residues. The CDR3 loop is CASSFQSGRQVGSEQYF. DNA of the CDR3: TGTGCCAGCAGTTTTCAAAGTGGTCGGCAGGTGGGGAGCGAGCAGTACTTC.

On this clonotype itself: Compared with germline, one end of the junction differs, possibly owing to a read error. The chain recombines TRBV7-8 with TRBJ1-5; D is possibly TRBD1 (5 bases). The CDR3 is made up of 16 amino acids. Germline assignment: CDR1 SGHVS and CDR2 FQNEAQ. The CDR3 loop reads CASSLGILQGKQPQHF. DNA for the CDR3: TGTGCCAGCAGCTTAGGAATTCTTCAGGGCAAGCAGCCCCAGCATTTT.

In its sample, this clonotype is medium-sized. The V call is TRBV29-1, the J call TRBJ1-1; TRBD1 aligns across 7 bases. The CDR3 has 13 amino acids. The trim removed 2 bases at V and 11 bases at J, leaving 11 bases unmatched. The germline CDR1 and CDR2 sequences are SQVTM and ANQGSEA. CDR3 residues: CSVEHSGQFPAFF. Here the CDR3 DNA reads TGCAGCGTTGAACACTCGGGACAGTTCCCTGCTTTCTTT.

V usage is TRBV18 and J usage is TRBJ1-1; the match to TRBD1 covers 10 bases. Germline CDR1 is KGHSH and CDR2 is LQKENI. The CDR3 covers 13 residues. The ends lost 3 bases at V and 10 bases at J; junction bases unmatched: 5. The CDR3 DNA reads as TGTGCCAGCTCACCGGGGACAGGGGTAGGAGCTTTCTTT. Translation gives CASSPGTGVGAFF.

This clonotype was seen more than once but under ten times. The V call is TRBV20-1, the J call TRBJ1-2; D call uncertain. Germline V gives CDR1 DFQATT, CDR2 SNEGSKA (reference sequence). The germline V and J ends were trimmed by 3 bases and 5 bases, with 13 bases remaining between them. CDR3 length: 13 residues. CDR3 protein: CSASRGVGYGYTF. The DNA of the CDR3 is TGCAGTGCTAGCCGGGGAGTGGGGTATGGCTACACCTTC.

This clonotype was seen a handful of times. The chain links TRBV7-2 to TRBJ2-7, with 11 positions matching TRBD2. The CDR3 extends over 15 amino acids. In germline, CDR1 is SGHTA, CDR2 FQGNSA. The trim removed 3 bases at V and 4 bases at J, leaving 5 bases unmatched. Written as DNA, the CDR3 is TGTGCCAGCAGCTTCACTAGCGGGAGTTGGTACGAGCAGTACTTC. Its translation is CASSFTSGSWYEQYF. The entire variable domain, with the rest obtained from reference TRBV7-2 and TRBJ2-7, is as follows: GAGVSQSPSNKVTEKGKDVELRCDPISGHTALYWYRQSLGQGLEFLIYFQGNSAPDKSGLPSDRFSAERTGGSVSTLTIQRTQQEDSAVYLCASSFTSGSWYEQYFGPGTRLTVT.